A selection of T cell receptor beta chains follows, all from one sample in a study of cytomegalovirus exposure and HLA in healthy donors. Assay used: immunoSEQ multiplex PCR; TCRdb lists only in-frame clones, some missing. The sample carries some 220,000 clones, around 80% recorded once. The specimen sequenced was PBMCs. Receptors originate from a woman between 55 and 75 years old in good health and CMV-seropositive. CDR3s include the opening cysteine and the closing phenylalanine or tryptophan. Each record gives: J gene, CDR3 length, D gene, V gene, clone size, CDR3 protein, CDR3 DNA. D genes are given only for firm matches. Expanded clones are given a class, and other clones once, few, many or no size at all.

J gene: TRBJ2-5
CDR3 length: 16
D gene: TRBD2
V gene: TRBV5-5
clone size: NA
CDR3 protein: CASSPVAGGTLETQYF
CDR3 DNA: TGTGCCAGCAGCCCCGTAGCGGGGGGAACCTTGGAGACCCAGTACTTC

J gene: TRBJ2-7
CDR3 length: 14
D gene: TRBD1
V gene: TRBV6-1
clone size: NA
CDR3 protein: CASSRTGGAYEQYF
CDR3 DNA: TGTGCCAGCAGTCGGACAGGGGGAGCCTACGAGCAGTACTTC

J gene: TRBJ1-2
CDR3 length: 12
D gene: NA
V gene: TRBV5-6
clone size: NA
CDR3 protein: CASSSGNYGYTF
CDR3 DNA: TGTGCCAGCAGCTCCGGTAACTATGGCTACACCTTC

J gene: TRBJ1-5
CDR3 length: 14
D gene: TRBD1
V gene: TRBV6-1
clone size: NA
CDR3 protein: CASRDRVRNQPQHF
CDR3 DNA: TGTGCCAGCAGGGACAGGGTTAGGAATCAGCCCCAGCATTTT

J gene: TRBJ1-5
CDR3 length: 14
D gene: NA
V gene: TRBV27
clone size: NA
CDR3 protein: CASSFMGRNQPQHF
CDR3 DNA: TGTGCCAGCAGTTTTATGGGGCGCAATCAGCCCCAGCATTTT

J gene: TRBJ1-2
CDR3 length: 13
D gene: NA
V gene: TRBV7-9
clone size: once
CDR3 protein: CASSLVTLHGYTF
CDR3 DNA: TGTGCCAGCAGCTTAGTGACATTACATGGCTACACCTTC

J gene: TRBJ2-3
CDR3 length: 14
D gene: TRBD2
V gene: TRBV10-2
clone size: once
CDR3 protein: CASNLAGVTDTQYF
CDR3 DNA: TGCGCCAGCAACCTAGCGGGAGTCACAGATACGCAGTATTTT

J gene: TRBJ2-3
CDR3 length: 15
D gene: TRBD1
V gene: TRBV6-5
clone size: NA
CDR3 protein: CACRQGVTSTDTQYF
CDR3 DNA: TGTGCCTGCCGACAGGGAGTAACTAGCACAGATACGCAGTATTTT

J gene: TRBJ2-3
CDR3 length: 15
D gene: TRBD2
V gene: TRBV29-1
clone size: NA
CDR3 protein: CSVDGSGGSRHTQYF
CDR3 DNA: TGCAGCGTTGACGGTAGCGGGGGGTCTCGACATACGCAGTATTTT

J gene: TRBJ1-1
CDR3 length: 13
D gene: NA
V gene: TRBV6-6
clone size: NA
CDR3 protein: CASSTPGNTEAFF
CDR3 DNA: TGTGCCAGCAGTACTCCAGGGAACACTGAAGCTTTCTTT